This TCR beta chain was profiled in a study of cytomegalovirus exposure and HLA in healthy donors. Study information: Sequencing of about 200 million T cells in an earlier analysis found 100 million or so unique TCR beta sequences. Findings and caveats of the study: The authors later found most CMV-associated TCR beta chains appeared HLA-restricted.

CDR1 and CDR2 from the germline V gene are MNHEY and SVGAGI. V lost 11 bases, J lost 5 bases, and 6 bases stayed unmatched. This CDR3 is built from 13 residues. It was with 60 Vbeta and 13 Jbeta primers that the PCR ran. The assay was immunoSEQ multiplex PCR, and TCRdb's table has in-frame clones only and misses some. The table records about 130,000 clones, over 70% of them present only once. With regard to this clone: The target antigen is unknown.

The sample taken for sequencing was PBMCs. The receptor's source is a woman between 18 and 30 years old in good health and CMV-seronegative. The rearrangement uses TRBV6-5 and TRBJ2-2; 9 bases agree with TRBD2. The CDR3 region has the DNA TGTGCCTCTTGCGGGAGGGGGACCGGGGAGCTGTTTTTT. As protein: CASCGRGTGELFF.